This T cell receptor beta chain stems from a study of CD8 T cells in ankylosing spondylitis. The CDR3 sequence is 12 residues long. The germline V and J ends were trimmed by 4 bases and 2 bases, with 8 bases remaining between them. The V gene's germline CDR1 is DFQATT and CDR2 SNEGSKA (reference sequence). TCRdb reprocessed the 5' RACE reads with MiXCR, giving one entry per CDR3 protein. Counted here are 300,000 to 400,000 distinct CDR3 sequences, roughly 14% occurring once; the ten biggest clones make up approximately 1%. What was sequenced was blood, either unsorted or a sorted T cell fraction (not recorded which). This sequence joins TRBV20-1 and TRBJ1-2; no clear D gene. The source of this sequence is a male donor with ankylosing spondylitis or in good health (not recorded which). The CDR3 protein is CSATKTNYGYTF. The CDR3 region has the DNA TGCAGTGCTACGAAGACAAACTATGGCTACACCTTC.